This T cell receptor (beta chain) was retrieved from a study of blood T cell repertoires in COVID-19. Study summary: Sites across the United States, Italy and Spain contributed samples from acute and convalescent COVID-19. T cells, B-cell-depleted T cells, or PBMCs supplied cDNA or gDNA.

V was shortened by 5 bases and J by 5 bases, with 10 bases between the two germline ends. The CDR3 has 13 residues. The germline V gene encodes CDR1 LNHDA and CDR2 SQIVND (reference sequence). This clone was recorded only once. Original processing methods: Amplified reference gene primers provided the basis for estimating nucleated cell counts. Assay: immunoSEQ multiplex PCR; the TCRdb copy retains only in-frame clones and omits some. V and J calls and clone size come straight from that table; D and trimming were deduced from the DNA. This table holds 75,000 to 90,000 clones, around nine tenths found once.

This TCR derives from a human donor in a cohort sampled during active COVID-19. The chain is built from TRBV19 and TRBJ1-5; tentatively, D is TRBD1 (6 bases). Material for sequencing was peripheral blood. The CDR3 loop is CASSQGLDQPQHF. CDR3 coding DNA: TGTGCCAGTAGTCAGGGGTTAGATCAGCCCCAGCATTTT.